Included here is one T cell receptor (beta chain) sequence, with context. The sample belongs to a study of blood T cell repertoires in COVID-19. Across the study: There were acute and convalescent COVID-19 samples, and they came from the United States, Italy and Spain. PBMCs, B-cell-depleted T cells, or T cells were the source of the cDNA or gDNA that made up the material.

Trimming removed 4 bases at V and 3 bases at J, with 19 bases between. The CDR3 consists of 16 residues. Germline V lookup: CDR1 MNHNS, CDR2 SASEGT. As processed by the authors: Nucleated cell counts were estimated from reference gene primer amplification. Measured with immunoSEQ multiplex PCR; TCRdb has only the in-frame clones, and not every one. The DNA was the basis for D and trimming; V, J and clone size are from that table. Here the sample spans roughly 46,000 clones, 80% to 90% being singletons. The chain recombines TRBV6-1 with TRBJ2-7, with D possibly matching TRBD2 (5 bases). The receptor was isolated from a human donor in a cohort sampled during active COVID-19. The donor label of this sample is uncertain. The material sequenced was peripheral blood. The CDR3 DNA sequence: TGTGCCAGCAGTGGGGTTGTGCTCGGGAAATACTACGAGCAGTACTTC. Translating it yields CASSGVVLGKYYEQYF.